The 8 T cell receptor beta chains given below trace back to one sample, sequenced in a study of neurological immune-mediated disorders (dated by TCRdb to the late 2010s). The library was generated by 5' RACE. The data were produced on an Illumina HiSeq 2500. Starting from the raw public reads, TCRdb applied fastp trimming at Q25, assembled clones with MiXCR and retained in-frame beta chains. Every CDR3 protein is listed once, alongside the most common genes and DNA of its rows. The sample contains fewer than 90,000 distinct CDR3 sequences, around 5.5% of them found a single time. The ten largest clonotypes hold about 7.4% of the sample. Material: PBMCs. The receptors shown here come from a man younger than 35 with multiple sclerosis.

This clonotype was picked up many times. This chain connects TRBV7-2 to TRBJ2-7, with D perhaps matching TRBD1 (6 bases). The CDR3 has 14 residues. Germline V gene data show CDR1 as SGHTA and CDR2 as FQGNSA. The ends were cut back, 3 bases at V and 0 bases at J, with 9 bases in the middle. CDR3 DNA: TGTGCCAGCAGCTTCCAGGGGAGCTCCTACGAGCAGTACTTC. It specifies CASSFQGSSYEQYF.

This clonotype was seen ten or more times. The chain employs TRBV5-1 and TRBJ2-7; maybe TRBD2 (5 bases). The germline V gene has CDR1 SGHRS and CDR2 YFSETQ. The germline V and J ends were trimmed by 2 bases and 0 bases, with 6 bases remaining between them. The CDR3 loop spans 13 amino acids. CDR3 region: CASSLAASYEQYF. The CDR3 DNA reads as TGCGCCAGCAGCTTAGCGGCCTCCTACGAGCAGTACTTC.

This clonotype was seen ten or more times. V gene TRBV18 combines with J gene TRBJ2-2, with 9 bases aligning to TRBD1. V lost 4 bases and J lost 6; bases outside the gene matches: 12. The CDR3 contains 17 residues. Germline V gene lookup returns CDR1 KGHSH and CDR2 LQKENI. The CDR3, as DNA: TGTGCCAGCTCACTCGATCCGGGACAGGGAGGCGCCGGGGAGCTGTTTTTT. Protein product: CASSLDPGQGGAGELFF.

This clonotype has at least ten counts. CDR3 coding DNA: TGTGCCAGCATCTCCATCCAGGGGGTGTCCTCTGGGGCCAACGTCCTGACTTTC. This translates into CASISIQGVSSGANVLTF. The rearrangement uses TRBV6-2 or TRBV6-3 and TRBJ2-6, with 7 nucleotides matching TRBD1. V dropped 7 bases and J dropped 0; count of bases not matched to a gene: 12. The CDR3 extends over 18 amino acids. The germline V gene has CDR1 MNHEY and CDR2 SVGEGT.

This clonotype was observed at least ten times. This may stem from a read error, because a much larger clone lies one nucleotide away. This chain links TRBV4-3 with TRBJ2-6, with a tentative D call TRBD1 (5 bases). CDR1 and CDR2 (germline): LGHNA, YSLEER. The CDR3 is 15 amino acids. CDR3 in DNA: TGCGCCAGCAGCCAAGATAACTCTGGGGCCAAAGTCCTGACTTTC. It encodes CASSQDNSGAKVLTF.

This clonotype was found many times. The V gene is TRBV4-3, the J gene TRBJ2-3; 7 nucleotides line up with TRBD2. Trimming at V came to 1 base and at J to 2 bases, leaving 15 bases not matched to a gene. Germline V CDR1 and CDR2: LGHNA, YSLEER. This CDR3 has 19 amino acids. The CDR3 coding sequence is TGCGCCAGCAGCCAAGGGAGTGCCCCGACTAGCAGATTCACAGATACGCAGTATTTT. Its translation is CASSQGSAPTSRFTDTQYF.

There are many counts of this clonotype. The DNA of the CDR3 is TGTGCCAGCAGCCAGAGTGGGAATTGGGCTTTCTTT. Its protein is CASSQSGNWAFF. V gene TRBV14 combines with J gene TRBJ1-1; D is uncertain. Trimming took off 3 bases at V and 11 bases at J, with 13 bases between the two ends. CDR3 length: 12 residues. CDR1 is SGHDN and CDR2 is FVKESK in the germline V gene.

This clonotype was counted at least ten times. V usage is TRBV4-1 and J usage is TRBJ2-6, with 7 bases lining up with TRBD2. V lost 3 bases to trimming and J lost 0 bases; unmatched junction nucleotides: 14. This CDR3 contains 20 residues. Looked up from germline, CDR1 is MGHRA and CDR2 is YSYEKL. In DNA form, the CDR3 reads TGCGCCAGCAGCCAGCCCGGGAGGCGGCAGGCCCTCTCTGGGGCCAACGTCCTGACTTTC. The encoded protein is CASSQPGRRQALSGANVLTF.